The rows below give T cell receptor beta chains drawn from one sample of a study of Tregs in tolerant kidney transplant recipients. Produced via immunoSEQ multiplex PCR; TCRdb's table is partial and in-frame only. The sample has about 44,000 clones; nearly 97% are singletons. For these TCRs, the target antigens are not known. Sequencing was done on a sample of Tregs from blood cultured with allogeneic cells. The receptors come from a human donor in good health. Each CDR3 is given with its conserved first and last residue. A D gene is named only where the DNA matches it firmly. Some rows have no size entry. The others give once, few or many, or a class for an expanded clone.

v_gene,abundance,j_gene,d_gene,CDR3aa,CDR3nt
TRBV5-1,.,TRBJ2-2,.,CASSLDLVGGELFF,TGCGCCAGCAGCTTGGACCTAGTTGGCGGGGAGCTGTTTTTT
TRBV5-1,.,TRBJ1-3,.,CASSTQGMAGNTIYF,TGCGCCAGCAGCACCCAGGGGATGGCTGGAAACACCATATATTTT
TRBV12-2,.,TRBJ2-1,.,CASRFSRDRQYNEQFF,TGTGCAAGTCGCTTCTCAAGGGACAGGCAATACAATGAGCAGTTCTTC
TRBV11-2,.,TRBJ2-2,.,CASSLFGNTGELFF,TGTGCCAGCAGCTTATTTGGGAACACCGGGGAGCTGTTTTTT
TRBV30,.,TRBJ2-7,.,CAWSVLGYEQYF,TGTGCCTGGAGTGTGTTAGGGTACGAGCAGTACTTC
TRBV5-1,.,TRBJ2-1,.,CASSLYGEQFF,TGCGCCAGCAGCTTGTATGGTGAGCAGTTCTTC
TRBV9,.,TRBJ2-5,TRBD1,CASSALGQGIWETQYF,TGTGCCAGCAGCGCGCTGGGACAGGGGATTTGGGAGACCCAGTACTTC
TRBV5-8,.,TRBJ2-1,TRBD2,CASSLGGSSGSSGEQFF,TGTGCCAGCAGCTTGGGGGGGTCTAGCGGGAGCAGCGGTGAGCAGTTCTTC
TRBV2,.,TRBJ1-2,.,CASSRVAYGYTF,TGTGCCAGCAGCAGGGTGGCCTATGGCTACACCTTC
TRBV2,once,TRBJ1-3,.,CASSRKSSPISGNTIYF,TGTGCCAGCAGCCGTAAGAGCAGTCCGATCTCTGGAAACACCATATATTTT
TRBV27,.,TRBJ2-2,TRBD1,CASSIRDRGLTGELFF,TGTGCCAGCAGTATCCGGGACAGGGGGCTGACCGGGGAGCTGTTTTTT
TRBV5-3,.,TRBJ1-4,TRBD1,CARSLMQDGEKQGGTNEKLFF,TGTGCCAGAAGCTTAATGCAAGACGGCGAAAAACAGGGGGGAACTAATGAAAAACTGTTTTTT
TRBV4-1,.,TRBJ2-7,.,CASSQDFKGDNYEQYF,TGCGCCAGCAGCCAAGATTTTAAGGGGGATAACTACGAGCAGTACTTC
TRBV5-1,few,TRBJ2-3,.,CASSPRPSSGDTQYF,TGCGCCAGCAGCCCTCGGCCCTCATCAGGAGATACGCAGTATTTT
TRBV18,once,TRBJ2-7,TRBD2,CASSIASGKNEQYF,TGTGCCAGCTCAATTGCTAGCGGGAAAAACGAGCAGTACTTC
TRBV10-3,few,TRBJ1-1,.,CAIRQNTEAFF,TGTGCCATCAGACAGAACACTGAAGCTTTCTTT
TRBV29-1,.,TRBJ2-3,TRBD2,CSTLGTSGRMTDTQYF,TGCAGCACCCTGGGGACTAGCGGGAGGATGACAGATACGCAGTATTTT
TRBV11-2,.,TRBJ1-1,TRBD1,CASSLVDRVTEAFF,TGTGCCAGCAGCTTAGTGGACAGGGTCACTGAAGCTTTCTTT
TRBV11-2,.,TRBJ1-4,.,CASSPSTTGNEKLFF,TGTGCCAGCAGCCCTAGCACAACAGGGAATGAAAAACTGTTTTTT
TRBV7-8,.,TRBJ1-1,.,CASSLEGRESMNTEAFF,TGTGCCAGCAGCTTAGAGGGCAGAGAATCCATGAACACTGAAGCTTTCTTT